This T cell receptor beta chain was found in a study of T cell repertoires in ileal Crohn's disease. About the research overall: Every patient was operated on for stricturing (about 60%) or penetrating (approximately 40%) complications. About half received postoperative treatment, some 11 with thiopurines and around 20 anti-TNF.

A word on this clone: What it recognizes is unknown.

Sequencing used immunoSEQ multiplex PCR; TCRdb keeps in-frame clones, though not all of them. The sample gives some 10,000 clones, more than 70% of which show up once; over 13% is in the top ten. Noted time point: neoterminal ileum biopsy at postoperative endoscopy, about 6 months after surgery. Study-wide results and limits: Mucosal expansions were suggested to be mainly CD8 T cells.

The sample was ileal tissue. The sequence came from an adult with Crohn's disease.

The CDR3 DNA reads TGTGCCAGCAGTCGGACTTTACCTAGCAATCAGCCCCAGCATTTT. This sequence encodes CASSRTLPSNQPQHF. V usage is TRBV6-5 and J usage is TRBJ1-5, with D hard to call. The V and J ends lost 5 bases and 0 bases respectively, with 11 bases between them. The CDR3 runs 15 residues. CDR1 is MNHEY and CDR2 is SVGAGI in the germline V gene.